This passage covers 22 T cell receptor beta chains from one sample sequenced in a study of blood T cell repertoires in COVID-19. Some clones are missing from TCRdb's copy, which holds only in-frame ones; the method was immunoSEQ multiplex PCR. The table has 290,000 or so clones, roughly 85% seen once; the top ten hold 4% to 6%. Sequencing was performed on peripheral blood. These receptors were obtained from a man in his fifties with active or convalescent COVID-19.

Only a few counts were recorded for this clone. The chain has TRBV3-1 (or the pseudogene TRBV3-2) and TRBJ1-5, with D tentatively TRBD1 (6 bases). V shed 1 base and J shed 7 bases, with 11 bases lying between them. Germline CDR1 reads LGHDT; CDR2 reads YNNKEL (reference sequence). This CDR3 region has 14 residues. CDR3 region: CASSQGSGAQPQHF. CDR3 coding DNA: TGTGCCAGCAGCCAAGGTTCAGGGGCCCAGCCCCAGCATTTT.

The V call is TRBV6-5, the J call TRBJ1-2, with D perhaps TRBD1 (5 bases). The length of the CDR3 is 14 residues. V shed 5 bases and J shed 3 bases, with 13 bases lying between them. Germline lookup yields CDR1 MNHEY and CDR2 SVGAGI. CDR3 amino acids: CASSPRQTYYGYTF. In DNA form, the CDR3 reads TGTGCCAGCAGTCCTAGACAGACGTACTATGGCTACACCTTC.

The chain couples TRBV7-2 to TRBJ2-1; 15 nucleotides align to TRBD2. Trimming took 3 bases from V and 7 from J; bases not matched to a gene: 7. Germline V gene sequence: CDR1 SGHTA, CDR2 FQGNSA. The CDR3 loop spans 17 amino acids. The CDR3 here is CASSLPSGTSGRNEQFF. DNA of the CDR3: TGTGCCAGCAGCTTGCCCTCCGGGACTAGCGGGAGGAATGAGCAGTTCTTC.

This sequence joins TRBV6-4 and TRBJ2-1, with 7 bases matching TRBD2. The CDR3 covers 15 residues. Trimming removed 8 bases from V and 0 bases from J; junction bases left unmatched: 7. Per the germline V gene, CDR1 is MRHNA and CDR2 is SNTAGT. The CDR3 DNA follows: TGTGCCAGCGCTTTGCGGGAGAGCTCCTACAATGAGCAGTTCTTC. Residues: CASALRESSYNEQFF.

This chain connects TRBV6-5 to TRBJ1-5; no reliable D call. Germline assignment: CDR1 MNHEY and CDR2 SVGAGI. Trimming left V 7 bases short and J 2 bases short, with 15 bases between. The CDR3 contains 15 residues. This CDR3 is CASTVHPHGNQPQHF. As DNA, the CDR3 is TGTGCCAGCACCGTACACCCTCACGGCAATCAGCCCCAGCATTTT.

This clone was seen a few times. The chain combines TRBV5-4 with TRBJ1-6, with D uncertain. The CDR3 extends over 15 amino acids. Germline CDR1 and CDR2: SGHNT and YYREEE (reference sequence). Trimming stripped 4 bases from V and 6 bases from J, with 14 bases between. In DNA, the CDR3 is TGTGCCAGCAGCGCGGTGCCCTCCAGTAATTCACCCCTCCACTTT. It translates to CASSAVPSSNSPLHF.

The chain uses TRBV4-3 and TRBJ2-3, with TRBD2 as a possible D gene (6 bases). The germline CDR1 and CDR2 sequences are LGHNA and YSLEER. The CDR3 is made up of 15 amino acids. V was trimmed by 3 bases and J by 6 bases, leaving 16 bases between them. CDR3 nucleotides: TGCGCCAGCAGCCAGGAGGGAACCCCAAGCGATACGCAGTATTTT. It codes for CASSQEGTPSDTQYF.

The chain employs TRBV28 and TRBJ1-6; D ambiguous. The germline V gene encodes CDR1 MDHEN and CDR2 SYDVKM. Deletions cut 6 bases from V and 8 bases from J, with 17 bases between. The CDR3 extends over 15 amino acids. As DNA, the CDR3 is TGTGCCAGCAGAAATTTGCACTCCAAATATTCACCCCTCCACTTT. Protein: CASRNLHSKYSPLHF.

The chain recombines TRBV5-6 with TRBJ1-6; TRBD1 aligns across 7 bases. Trimming at V came to 0 bases and at J to 5 bases, leaving 5 bases not matched to a gene. The CDR3 sequence is 16 residues long. CDR1 and CDR2 (germline): SGHDT, YYEEEE. The CDR3 sequence: CASSLVGGQNNSPLHF. DNA for the CDR3: TGTGCCAGCAGCTTGGTCGGGGGACAGAATAATTCACCCCTCCACTTT.

The genes are TRBV4-1 and TRBJ2-7; 7 bases agree with TRBD2. V gave up 4 bases and J gave up 0 bases; unmatched junction bases: 12. Germline assignment: CDR1 MGHRA and CDR2 YSYEKL. CDR3 length equals 17 residues. The CDR3 here is CASSRLTGRGSSYEQYF. CDR3 sequence (DNA): TGCGCCAGCAGCCGCCTGACGGGGAGGGGTAGCTCCTACGAGCAGTACTTC.

J is TRBJ1-2 and V is TRBV9; D is undetermined. The V gene lost 2 bases and the J gene lost 3 bases, with 11 bases spanning the gap. The CDR3 runs to 14 residues. Germline assignment: CDR1 SGDLS and CDR2 YYNGEE. CDR3 residues: CASSVRGSDYGYTF. The CDR3 nucleotides read TGTGCCAGCAGCGTTAGAGGTTCGGACTATGGCTACACCTTC.

This chain connects TRBV3-1 (or the pseudogene TRBV3-2) to TRBJ2-1; TRBD2 agrees at 11 bases. The junction had 7 bases not matched to a gene; V was cut back by 1 base and J by 2 bases. This CDR3 is 18 amino acids long. Per germline, CDR1 LGHDT and CDR2 YNNKEL (reference sequence). DNA of the CDR3: TGTGCCAGCAGCCAAGGATTGCCGGGACTAGCGGCCTACAATGAGCAGTTCTTC. Protein product: CASSQGLPGLAAYNEQFF.

The gene calls are TRBV7-9 and TRBJ1-5, with D tentatively TRBD1 (5 bases). Per germline, CDR1 SEHNR and CDR2 FQNEAQ (reference sequence). V dropped 7 bases and J dropped 3 bases, with 10 bases sitting between them. The length of the CDR3 is 13 residues. The DNA of the CDR3 is TGTGCCAGCACTACAGGAAACAATCAGCCCCAGCATTTT. This encodes CASTTGNNQPQHF. The full variable domain, its missing parts supplied by reference TRBV7-9 and TRBJ1-5, is DTGVSQNPRHKITKRGQNVTFRCDPISEHNRLYWYRQTLGQGPEFLTYFQNEAQLEKSRLLSDRFSAERPKGSFSTLEIQRTEQGDSAMYLCASTTGNNQPQHFGDGTRLSIL.

The rearrangement links TRBV4-2 to TRBJ2-2, with 7 bases identical to TRBD2. V shed 4 bases, J shed 7 bases, and the junction held 12 bases outside the gene matches. Germline-derived CDR1 and CDR2 are LGHNA and YNFKEQ. CDR3 size: 16 residues. The CDR3 sequence is CASSRQLPSGGGELFF. CDR3 DNA: TGTGCCAGCAGCCGCCAGCTCCCTAGCGGAGGCGGGGAGCTGTTTTTT.

The chain links TRBV2 to TRBJ2-1; 11 nucleotides match TRBD2. The germline CDR1 and CDR2 sequences are SNHLY and FYNNEI. With 7 bases clipped from V and 8 bases from J, the junction kept 7 bases outside the gene matches. The CDR3 length is 14 residues. CDR3 coding DNA: TGTGCCAGCAATCTAGCGGGAGGAGGCTATGAGCAGTTCTTC. Its translation is CASNLAGGGYEQFF.

The gene calls are TRBV5-1 and TRBJ2-1, with TRBD2 matching 10 bases. In germline, CDR1 is SGHRS, CDR2 YFSETQ. V lost 0 bases to trimming and J lost 8 bases; unmatched junction nucleotides: 5. There are 15 residues in the CDR3. The CDR3 loop reads CASSLELAGVDEQFF. The DNA for the CDR3 is TGCGCCAGCAGCTTGGAGCTAGCGGGAGTTGATGAGCAGTTCTTC.

This sequence joins TRBV10-3 and TRBJ2-3; D gene ambiguous. V gave up 0 bases and J gave up 1 base, with 11 bases separating them. In germline, CDR1 is ENHRY, CDR2 SYGVKD. The CDR3 has 16 amino acids. The CDR3: CAISESYLPGTDTQYF. CDR3 nucleotide sequence: TGTGCCATCAGTGAGTCGTATCTCCCTGGCACAGATACGCAGTATTTT.

V usage is TRBV7-2 and J usage is TRBJ1-1; D is unclear. The germline V gene encodes CDR1 SGHTA and CDR2 FQGNSA. CDR3 length: 14 residues. Trimming removed 2 bases at V and 0 bases at J, with 7 bases between. CDR3 coding DNA: TGTGCCAGCAGCTTAAGCGGGGTGAACACTGAAGCTTTCTTT. This translates into CASSLSGVNTEAFF.

This chain connects TRBV19 to TRBJ2-1; D gene unclear. V was pared by 8 bases and J by 2 bases, with 13 bases between. This CDR3 has 14 amino acids. Germline assignment: CDR1 LNHDA and CDR2 SQIVND (reference sequence). Here the CDR3 reads CASRLGGTYNEQFF. The CDR3 DNA is TGTGCCAGTCGTCTTGGCGGAACCTACAATGAGCAGTTCTTC.

The J gene is TRBJ1-2, the V gene TRBV27; 8 nucleotides match TRBD1. CDR3 length equals 16 residues. Germline V gene sequence: CDR1 MNHEY, CDR2 SMNVEV (reference sequence). Unmatched junction bases numbered 7, after V lost 2 bases and J lost 2 bases. Here the CDR3 DNA reads TGTGCCAGCAGTTTACGGGGACCAGGGGGCAACTATGGCTACACCTTC. Protein product: CASSLRGPGGNYGYTF.

The gene calls are TRBV9 and TRBJ2-1; D not resolved. V was shortened by 0 bases and J by 10 bases, with 11 bases between the two germline ends. This CDR3 spans 13 amino acids. The germline CDR1 and CDR2 sequences are SGDLS and YYNGEE. CDR3 residues: CASSVAVQEEQFF. The CDR3 coding sequence is TGTGCCAGCAGCGTAGCGGTGCAAGAGGAGCAGTTCTTC.

This chain uses TRBV28 with TRBJ1-5; D unclear. Trimming removed 6 bases from V and 5 bases from J, with 5 bases in between. This CDR3 spans 11 amino acids. Germline V gene lookup returns CDR1 MDHEN and CDR2 SYDVKM. CDR3 region: CASSSDQPQHF. Here the CDR3 DNA reads TGTGCCAGCAGCTCGGATCAGCCCCAGCATTTT.